This record concerns one T cell receptor beta chain sequence. What this receptor recognizes is not known. The read comes to an end 3 residues before the CDR3 does, leaving the germline J gene to fill in the end. This entry comes from a study of T cells in women clearing cervical HPV infection (dated 2018 in TCRdb). In the study overall: Cases were 25 women with histologically confirmed HPV16-related CIN3 or worse, including 2 invasive cancers. The 20 to 25 controls were women who cleared a single incident HPV16 infection within 12 months without developing precancer or cancer. Blood from cases was collected at the visit where the lesion was first found, while blood from controls was collected once the infection could no longer be detected. For cases, the median interval between lesion detection and blood sampling was over 130 days, with an interquartile range of about 85 to 210 days. Since only a few of the women had HLA typing available, the possibility that HLA type was acting as a confounder could not be ruled out. This exploratory proof-of-principle case-control study, nested within the Guanacaste HPV Natural History Study in Costa Rica, compared TCR repertoires among women with different cervical HPV16 outcomes. Cases were matched to controls by age within five years and by the year the sample was collected. Cases had a median age of approximately 35 years and controls had a median age of about 41, with no significant differences in baseline characteristics. The parent cohort enrolled 10,049 women aged 18 or older in Guanacaste, Costa Rica, in about 1992 to 1995 and followed the women for less than nine years. As quality controls, five blinded duplicates were added to each group, bringing the total to approximately 60 samples made up of 50 participants and ten or so replicates. The research as a whole found: Because the number of T cells in each sample was unknown, differences in richness could reflect differing T-cell content rather than repertoire biology. Across sequencing depths, CIN3+ cases showed significantly higher TCR repertoire richness than controls, but evenness did not differ between the groups. TRBV6-7 relative abundance was lower in cases than in controls (roughly 0.12% versus 0.17%; Bonferroni P = 0.0008). Random forest classifiers that combined richness and V gene abundances separated cases from controls with an estimated AUC of less than 0.85. Because of the cross-sectional design, the study could not determine whether the associations came before infection or resulted from infection, and neither effector/memory subsets nor HPV-specific T cells were isolated.

CDR1 and CDR2, looked up from the germline V gene (reference sequence), are SEHNR and FQNEAQ. Counted from cysteine to phenylalanine, this CDR3 has 13 amino acids. Only the CDR3 bases that were read are kept: 30 of them, in frame from base 1. Using the immunoSEQ assay, multiplex PCR amplified TCR beta CDR3 regions from an average of approximately 1,200 ng of genomic DNA per sample. To correct primer bias, the assay used a complete synthetic TCR repertoire to set an amplification baseline. The amplicons were sequenced on the Illumina platform. The published analysis was carried out like this. Error correction of the sequences involved clustering with frequency ratios plus a modified nearest-neighbor algorithm, after which the sequences were analyzed in the immunoSEQ Analyzer using IMGT gene definitions. At each rarefaction depth, TCR richness and evenness were averaged across 20 rarefaction repeats, and any sample with fewer sequences than the depth was left out. Wilcoxon rank sum tests with FDR correction were used to compare relative abundances of V, D and J genes between the groups. An intraclass correlation of around 96% for TCR richness and an average of about 77% across over 65 gene segments were obtained from the blinded duplicates. Not all clones reach the TCRdb copy of this immuneACCESS table, which keeps in-frame sequences only. Checked studies attribute under half of the gap to unresolved V genes and leave the rest unexplained. Clonal size and the V and J genes are those of that table, whereas D and trimming came from the DNA. This sample's records show under 35,000 clones. Clones ranked in the top ten supply around 1.6% of the sample.

Every participant had a single incident cervical HPV16 infection, and women with prevalent HPV16 infections were excluded. Cervical HPV DNA was detected with MY09/MY11 PCR, and genotyping was done by dot-blot hybridization. Roughly 14 mL of heparinized blood was centrifuged, after which the buffy coat was aliquoted, frozen at -30 degrees C, and then stored at -80 degrees C. QIAGEN kits were used to extract genomic DNA from the buffy coat specimens. The V and J genes are TRBV7-9 and TRBJ2-2; a tentative D match to TRBD2 spans 7 bases. This clonotype originated in a woman between 18 and 70 years old with a cervical HPV16 infection that either progressed to CIN3+ or cleared (not recorded which). The source material was blood buffy coat. The sequenced CDR3 bases are TGTGCCAGCTCGGGGGGCGGCAATTCATCG. Its product reads: CASSGGGNSS. The complete CDR3 sequence is CASSGGGNSSLFF.